This TCR beta chain was observed in a study of CD8 T cells in ankylosing spondylitis. TCRdb reprocessed the 5' RACE reads via MiXCR and lists one record per CDR3 protein. Here the sample spans fewer than 250,000 distinct CDR3 sequences, roughly 18% being singletons. Overall study findings and caveats: For ankylosing spondylitis blood, a TCR beta motif of 7 or 8 highly homologous variants appeared characteristic.

Concerning this clonotype: Antigen: not known.

This receptor was obtained from a male donor with ankylosing spondylitis. Sequences were obtained from blood, either unsorted or a sorted T cell fraction (not recorded which).

The CDR3, as DNA: TGCGCCAGCAGCCATAAGTCCACCGGGGAGCTGTTTTTT. This gives the protein CASSHKSTGELFF. The rearrangement uses TRBV4-3 and TRBJ2-2, with D hard to call. There are 13 residues in the CDR3. Looked up from germline, CDR1 is LGHNA and CDR2 is YSLEER. Trimming removed 3 bases at V and 4 bases at J, with 6 bases between.